These 21 T cell receptor beta chains share one sample of origin, sequenced in a study of PD-1 blockade in classical Hodgkin lymphoma. Clones were read by immunoSEQ multiplex PCR, and TCRdb kept only the in-frame ones, dropping some. The table has roughly 90,000 clones, roughly 76% seen once. Each of the patients experienced relapse following autologous stem cell transplantation, and their brentuximab vedotin exposure differed. The sequenced sample was peripheral blood mononuclear cells (PBMCs), obtained before the second cycle of nivolumab. All receptors come from a human donor with classical Hodgkin lymphoma.

This chain connects TRBV19 to TRBJ1-5; 9 bases fit TRBD1. Germline-derived CDR1 and CDR2 are LNHDA and SQIVND (reference sequence). Trimming removed 6 bases from V and 0 bases from J; junction bases left unmatched: 6. This CDR3 comprises 16 residues. Written as DNA, the CDR3 is TGTGCCAGTAGCTGGACAGGGGCTCATAGCAATCAGCCCCAGCATTTT. Its translation: CASSWTGAHSNQPQHF.

The rearrangement joins TRBV11-3 to TRBJ2-3; TRBD2 aligns across 9 bases. This CDR3 contains 15 residues. The V gene's germline CDR1 is SGHNT and CDR2 YENEEA. Trimming at V came to 1 base and at J to 4 bases, leaving 3 bases not matched to a gene. The CDR3 loop reads CASSLGLAEADTQYF. In DNA, the CDR3 is TGTGCCAGCAGCTTAGGACTAGCGGAAGCAGATACGCAGTATTTT.

This sequence joins TRBV13 and TRBJ2-7, with 11 bases aligning to TRBD2. CDR1 PRHDT and CDR2 FYEKMQ come from the germline V gene (reference sequence). Trimming cost V 2 bases and J 6 bases; bases outside gene matches: 9. The CDR3 length is 16 residues. The CDR3 sequence: CASSLRLAGSGGEQYF. CDR3 DNA sequence: TGTGCCAGCAGCTTACGACTAGCGGGAAGCGGGGGCGAGCAGTACTTC.

V usage is TRBV6-1 and J usage is TRBJ2-7, with TRBD2 identical over 8 bases. The CDR3 has 17 residues. J was trimmed by 2 bases and V by 3 bases; bases with no gene match: 12. Germline V gene sequence: CDR1 MNHNS, CDR2 SASEGT. The CDR3 protein is CASSDSLTGLAPYEQYF. As DNA, the CDR3 is TGTGCCAGCAGTGATTCTCTGACTGGACTAGCCCCCTACGAGCAGTACTTC.

The V call is TRBV28, the J call TRBJ1-1; the D gene is possibly TRBD1 (5 bases). V was shortened by 5 bases and J by 1 base, with 11 bases between the two germline ends. The CDR3 contains 14 residues. The germline gives CDR1 MDHEN, CDR2 SYDVKM. This CDR3 reads CASSLWGGNTEAFF. CDR3 coding DNA: TGTGCCAGCAGTCTCTGGGGCGGGAACACTGAAGCTTTCTTT.

The V and J genes are TRBV10-3 and TRBJ2-1, with D maybe TRBD1 (5 bases). Germline-derived CDR1 and CDR2 are ENHRY and SYGVKD. Trimming took off 2 bases at V and 6 bases at J, with 11 bases between the two ends. This CDR3 is built from 14 residues. The CDR3 loop is CAISEGRVGNEQFF. CDR3 nucleotide sequence: TGTGCCATCAGTGAGGGCAGGGTGGGCAATGAGCAGTTCTTC.

V gene TRBV7-9 combines with J gene TRBJ2-1; 13 nucleotides align to TRBD2. The CDR3 runs to 15 residues. The germline V gene has CDR1 SEHNR and CDR2 FQNEAQ (reference sequence). V lost 5 bases, J lost 5 bases, and 3 bases stayed unmatched. The CDR3 bases are TGTGCCAGCAGCCTGACTAGCGGGAGGCACAATGAGCAGTTCTTC. Its translation: CASSLTSGRHNEQFF.

The V gene is TRBV4-2, the J gene TRBJ2-7; TRBD2 agrees at 11 bases. The V gene's germline CDR1 is LGHNA and CDR2 YNFKEQ. This CDR3 has 16 amino acids. Trimming took 0 bases from V and 2 from J; bases not matched to a gene: 3. The CDR3, as DNA: TGTGCCAGCAGCCAAGATTTTAGCGGGAGGGCCTACGAGCAGTACTTC. Translation: CASSQDFSGRAYEQYF.

The chain has TRBV7-2 and TRBJ2-1, with TRBD2 as a possible D gene (5 bases). V was shortened by 0 bases and J by 3 bases, with 12 bases between the two germline ends. CDR1 is SGHTA, CDR2 FQGNSA, per germline. The CDR3 is 16 residues long. The DNA for the CDR3 is TGTGCCAGCAGCTTAGCGGCTAGCCTCGTCTACAATGAGCAGTTCTTC. Translating gives CASSLAASLVYNEQFF.

This clone was counted only a few times. The rearrangement joins TRBV7-7 to TRBJ2-2, with 7 nucleotides matching TRBD1. Germline CDR1 is SSHAT and CDR2 is FNYEAQ (reference sequence). V lost 4 bases and J lost 5; bases outside the gene matches: 1. The CDR3 is made up of 13 amino acids. The CDR3 DNA reads as TGTGCCAGCAGCTCGACAGGGACCGGGGAGCTGTTTTTT. It translates to CASSSTGTGELFF.

The chain links TRBV6-6 to TRBJ2-2; perhaps D is TRBD1 or TRBD2 (6 bases each). Germline CDR1 MNHNY, CDR2 SVGAGI (reference sequence). Trimming pared 0 bases from V and 7 bases from J, leaving 15 bases between. CDR3 length equals 16 residues. This CDR3 reads CASSYSGAGTVGELFF. In DNA form, the CDR3 reads TGTGCCAGCAGTTACTCGGGGGCGGGAACTGTCGGGGAGCTGTTTTTT.

This chain uses TRBV29-1 with TRBJ1-5; tentatively, D is TRBD1 (5 bases). V was shortened by 2 bases and J by 7 bases, with 12 bases between the two germline ends. The CDR3 loop spans 13 amino acids. CDR1 and CDR2 (germline): SQVTM, ANQGSEA. The CDR3 here is CSVESGPGQPQHF. The CDR3 DNA follows: TGCAGCGTTGAATCAGGGCCAGGACAGCCCCAGCATTTT.

V usage is TRBV4-3 and J usage is TRBJ2-3; D perhaps matches TRBD1 (6 bases). The CDR3 has 15 residues. The germline gives CDR1 LGHNA, CDR2 YSLEER. Trimming pared 3 bases from V and 0 bases from J, leaving 10 bases between. In DNA, the CDR3 is TGCGCCAGCAGCCAGACAGGCCGCAGCACAGATACGCAGTATTTT. Translating gives CASSQTGRSTDTQYF.

The chain uses TRBV10-3 and TRBJ2-2, with TRBD2 as a possible D gene (6 bases). Germline assignment: CDR1 ENHRY and CDR2 SYGVKD. The CDR3 has 15 residues. The V gene lost 8 bases and the J gene lost 5 bases, with 18 bases spanning the gap. CDR3 amino acids: CAIGTAGTWTGELFF. The CDR3 DNA sequence: TGTGCCATCGGGACCGCGGGAACGTGGACCGGGGAGCTGTTTTTT.

This sequence joins TRBV7-9 and TRBJ2-1; 10 bases agree with TRBD2. Germline V gene data show CDR1 as SEHNR and CDR2 as FQNEAQ (reference sequence). V trimming: 2 bases; J trimming: 8 bases; junction bases outside the gene matches: 6. The CDR3 length is 15 residues. The CDR3 here is CASSLRASGSDEQFF. CDR3 nucleotides: TGTGCCAGCAGCTTACGGGCTAGCGGGAGTGATGAGCAGTTCTTC.

The chain employs TRBV5-1 and TRBJ2-4, with a tentative D call TRBD2 (8 bases). The CDR3 length is 16 residues. V lost 0 bases and J lost 7, with 17 bases in between. The germline V gene has CDR1 SGHRS and CDR2 YFSETQ. The CDR3 is CASSLDSGMTGNIQYF. Written as DNA, the CDR3 is TGCGCCAGCAGCTTGGATAGCGGGATGACAGGGAACATTCAGTACTTC.

The V and J genes are TRBV7-9 and TRBJ2-7, with TRBD1 matching over 12 bases. This CDR3 region has 15 residues. Germline V gene lookup returns CDR1 SEHNR and CDR2 FQNEAQ (reference sequence). With 1 base clipped from V and 6 bases from J, the junction kept 4 bases outside the gene matches. The CDR3, as DNA: TGTGCCAGCAGCTTAGAGTTGGGACAGGGGGCCGAGCAGTACTTC. This translates into CASSLELGQGAEQYF.

The chain joins TRBV5-1 to TRBJ2-3, with no clear D. Trimming took 6 bases from V and 5 from J, leaving 22 bases between them. Germline CDR1 reads SGHRS; CDR2 reads YFSETQ. This CDR3 contains 16 residues. CDR3 protein: CASTPSPGLRLDTQYF. CDR3 coding DNA: TGCGCCAGCACCCCAAGTCCGGGCCTCAGGTTAGATACGCAGTATTTT.

CDR3 DNA: TGTGCCAGCTCACTCAACAGGGAGAGCTTGAACACCATATATTTT. Its protein is CASSLNRESLNTIYF. The chain uses TRBV18 and TRBJ1-3; TRBD1 might be the D (6 bases). CDR1 and CDR2 (germline): KGHSH, LQKENI. This CDR3 region has 15 residues. V was trimmed by 4 bases and J by 7 bases, leaving 17 bases between them.

The chain couples TRBV14 to TRBJ2-7; D may be TRBD1 or TRBD2 (6 bases each). Per the germline V gene, CDR1 is SGHDN and CDR2 is FVKESK. The CDR3 covers 15 residues. V was cut by 1 base and J by 4 bases, with 14 bases left in between. The CDR3 DNA follows: TGTGCCAGCAGCCAAGCGGTGTTAGGGGGGTACGAGCAGTACTTC. The encoded protein is CASSQAVLGGYEQYF.

The chain employs TRBV14 and TRBJ2-5, with 7 bases matching TRBD2. Per the germline V gene, CDR1 is SGHDN and CDR2 is FVKESK. The length of the CDR3 is 14 residues. V was pared by 4 bases and J by 5 bases, with 7 bases of the junction left unmatched. The CDR3 sequence: CASSRGGSLETQYF. The CDR3 DNA follows: TGTGCCAGCAGCCGGGGGGGTAGCCTTGAGACCCAGTACTTC.